The 30 T cell receptor beta chains below come from one sample, sequenced in a study of PD-L1 blockade in urothelial cancer. Method: immunoSEQ multiplex PCR; TCRdb's copy keeps in-frame clones and lacks some. The repertoire holds tens of thousands of clones, with less than 90% as singletons. This sample's time point: pretreatment peripheral blood. Sequencing used PBMCs, obtained around atezolizumab (anti-PD-L1) treatment. These receptors all stem from a man aged 60-69 years with urothelial cancer.

The chain joins TRBV9 to TRBJ1-2, with 10 bases lining up with TRBD1. Germline loops: CDR1 SGDLS, CDR2 YYNGEE. The CDR3 has 15 residues. Unmatched junction bases numbered 7, after V lost 1 base and J lost 7 bases. The CDR3 nucleotides are TGTGCCAGCAGCGTAACAGACAGGGGGCTAAGTGGCTACACCTTC. Translating it yields CASSVTDRGLSGYTF.

The chain links TRBV2 to TRBJ2-5; D possibly corresponds to TRBD2 (5 bases). Germline V lookup: CDR1 SNHLY, CDR2 FYNNEI. The V end was cut by 3 bases, the J end by 5 bases, with 10 bases between. The CDR3 extends over 13 amino acids. The CDR3 DNA sequence: TGTGCCAGCAGTGACGAGGGTTGGGAGACCCAGTACTTC. Translation gives CASSDEGWETQYF. The variable domain in full, with the rest retrieved from reference TRBV2 and TRBJ2-5, is EPEVTQTPSHQVTQMGQEVILRCVPISNHLYFYWYRQILGQKVEFLVSFYNNEISEKSEIFDDQFSVERPDGSNFTLKIRSTKLEDSAMYFCASSDEGWETQYFGPGTRLLVL.

The chain couples TRBV7-2 to TRBJ2-5; 8 nucleotides match TRBD1. This CDR3 has 13 amino acids. Germline trimming cut 5 bases from V and 5 bases from J; bases unmatched to any gene: 4. Per germline, CDR1 SGHTA and CDR2 FQGNSA. The CDR3 coding sequence is TGTGCCAGCAGCCGACAGGGGAGCGAGACCCAGTACTTC. Residues: CASSRQGSETQYF.

CDR3 sequence reads: CASSSTRTGGEGEQFF. CDR3 coding DNA: TGTGCCAGCAGCTCTACTCGGACAGGGGGTGAAGGTGAGCAGTTCTTC. V and J are TRBV7-2 and TRBJ2-1; 10 nucleotides line up with TRBD1. This CDR3 is 16 amino acids long. V lost 4 bases, J lost 9 bases, and 12 bases stayed unmatched. Germline V gene data show CDR1 as SGHTA and CDR2 as FQGNSA.

This sequence joins TRBV10-1 and TRBJ2-1; perhaps TRBD2 as D (5 bases). Germline loops: CDR1 WNHNN, CDR2 SYGVQD (reference sequence). The CDR3 extends over 15 amino acids. V dropped 5 bases and J dropped 7 bases, with 18 bases sitting between them. Written as DNA, the CDR3 is TGCGCCAGCAGTCCAGAGGGAGTAGATAGGAATGAGCAGTTCTTC. It is translated as CASSPEGVDRNEQFF.

V gene TRBV28 combines with J gene TRBJ1-3, with 10 bases aligning to TRBD1. Germline V lookup: CDR1 MDHEN, CDR2 SYDVKM. This CDR3 has 16 residues. V dropped 6 bases and J dropped 3; count of bases not matched to a gene: 8. The CDR3 loop reads CASSVIGTGVGNTIYF. The CDR3 bases are TGTGCCAGCAGCGTTATCGGGACAGGGGTTGGAAACACCATATATTTT. The full variable domain, completed using reference TRBV28 and TRBJ1-3, is DVKVTQSSRYLVKRTGEKVFLECVQDMDHENMFWYRQDPGLGLRLIYFSYDVKMKEKGDIPEGYSVSREKKERFSLILESASTNQTSMYLCASSVIGTGVGNTIYFGEGSWLTVV.

The chain links TRBV15 to TRBJ2-2; TRBD1 is a possible D gene (6 bases). Trimming shortened V by 4 bases and J by 3 bases, and 21 bases separated the two germline ends. CDR3 length: 18 residues. Germline V gene sequence: CDR1 LNHNV, CDR2 YYDKDF (reference sequence). CDR3 protein: CATSKGLNRPGDTGELFF. In nucleotides, the CDR3 is TGTGCCACCAGCAAGGGTCTAAATCGGCCAGGGGACACCGGGGAGCTGTTTTTT. The full variable domain, with the rest looked up from reference TRBV15 and TRBJ2-2, is DAMVIQNPRYQVTQFGKPVTLSCSQTLNHNVMYWYQQKSSQAPKLLFHYYDKDFNNEADTPDNFQSRRPNTSFCFLDIRSPGLGDTAMYLCATSKGLNRPGDTGELFFGEGSRLTVL.

There are a few counts of this clone. The chain uses TRBV6-1 and TRBJ2-3; maybe TRBD1 (5 bases). The CDR3 runs to 14 residues. Trimming stripped 7 bases from V and 4 bases from J, with 15 bases between. Looked up from germline, CDR1 is MNHNS and CDR2 is SASEGT. In DNA form, the CDR3 reads TGTGCCAGCACAGAAAGGCTAGGGGCAGATACGCAGTATTTT. Residues: CASTERLGADTQYF.

V gene TRBV18 combines with J gene TRBJ1-3, with 9 bases that match TRBD1. Germline V gene sequence: CDR1 KGHSH, CDR2 LQKENI. The CDR3 loop spans 18 amino acids. V dropped 3 bases and J dropped 3; count of bases not matched to a gene: 12. The CDR3 loop is CASSPGSLGTGSGNTIYF. The CDR3 nucleotides read TGTGCCAGCTCACCCGGAAGTCTTGGGACAGGGAGTGGAAACACCATATATTTT.

This chain uses TRBV5-6 with TRBJ1-4, with 9 nucleotides matching TRBD1. Per germline, CDR1 SGHDT and CDR2 YYEEEE. V shed 4 bases and J 5 bases; nucleotides not matched to a gene: 9. The CDR3 covers 16 residues. The CDR3 DNA is TGTGCCAGCAGCGTACTGGGGACAGGGCGAAATGAAAAACTGTTTTTT. Its protein is CASSVLGTGRNEKLFF.

The V call is TRBV6-6, the J call TRBJ2-5, with 7 bases matching TRBD2. Germline V gene data show CDR1 as MNHNY and CDR2 as SVGAGI (reference sequence). The J segment lost 3 bases and the V segment lost 8 bases, leaving 9 bases of the junction unmatched. The CDR3 totals 14 residues. The CDR3 spells CASRSGAGKETQYF. The CDR3, as DNA: TGTGCCAGCCGTTCAGGAGCGGGGAAAGAGACCCAGTACTTC.

The chain joins TRBV19 to TRBJ1-1, with D unresolved. Deletions cut 3 bases from V and 1 base from J, with 6 bases between. CDR3 length: 13 amino acids. CDR1 LNHDA and CDR2 SQIVND come from the germline V gene (reference sequence). The CDR3 DNA follows: TGTGCCAGTAGTATTTACAGGAACACTGAAGCTTTCTTT. It yields the protein CASSIYRNTEAFF. Full variable domain (rest looked up from reference TRBV19 and TRBJ1-1): DGGITQSPKYLFRKEGQNVTLSCEQNLNHDAMYWYRQDPGQGLRLIYYSQIVNDFQKGDIAEGYSVSREKKESFPLTVTSAQKNPTAFYLCASSIYRNTEAFFGQGTRLTVV.

The V and J genes are TRBV6-5 and TRBJ2-3; weak D call: TRBD1 (5 bases). Germline V gives CDR1 MNHEY, CDR2 SVGAGI. The CDR3 contains 15 residues. Trimming cost V 5 bases and J 0 bases, with 12 bases left between them. The CDR3 coding sequence is TGTGCCAGCAGTACTTCAAGGACAAGCACAGATACGCAGTATTTT. It is translated as CASSTSRTSTDTQYF.

The V and J genes are TRBV4-1 and TRBJ2-7, with 7 bases that match TRBD2. The CDR3 is 14 amino acids. Per germline, CDR1 MGHRA and CDR2 YSYEKL. The trim removed 1 base at V and 5 bases at J, leaving 5 bases unmatched. Written as DNA, the CDR3 is TGCGCCAGCAGCCAAGTCAGGGAGGGAAACGAGCAGTACTTC. This translates into CASSQVREGNEQYF.

The gene calls are TRBV5-4 and TRBJ1-1, with a tentative D call TRBD1 (6 bases). Trimming pared 2 bases from V and 4 bases from J, leaving 12 bases between. The length of the CDR3 is 14 residues. CDR1 and CDR2 (germline): SGHNT, YYREEE (reference sequence). CDR3 residues: CASSLGQRGTEAFF. Here the CDR3 DNA reads TGTGCCAGCAGCTTAGGACAGCGGGGCACTGAAGCTTTCTTT.

The V and J genes are TRBV15 and TRBJ2-2; a possible D gene is TRBD2 (5 bases). The CDR3 runs 15 residues. V lost 0 bases and J lost 4, with 9 bases in between. Germline assignment: CDR1 LNHNV and CDR2 YYDKDF (reference sequence). CDR3 amino acids: CATSRDHGGTGELFF. The CDR3 nucleotides are TGTGCCACCAGCAGAGACCATGGAGGCACCGGGGAGCTGTTTTTT.

This clone occurred a few times. The chain employs TRBV27 and TRBJ2-7; maybe TRBD1 (5 bases). In germline, CDR1 is MNHEY, CDR2 SMNVEV (reference sequence). V gave up 6 bases and J gave up 6 bases, with 15 bases separating them. This CDR3 comprises 13 residues. CDR3: CASSKQVRLEQYF. Written as DNA, the CDR3 is TGTGCCAGCAGCAAACAGGTTCGTCTCGAGCAGTACTTC.

This chain links TRBV4-2 with TRBJ2-1; D possibly corresponds to TRBD1 (5 bases). Germline V gives CDR1 LGHNA, CDR2 YNFKEQ. Trimming shortened V by 0 bases and J by 2 bases, and 8 bases separated the two germline ends. This CDR3 has 15 residues. The CDR3 is CASSQDRGTYNEQFF. DNA for the CDR3: TGTGCCAGCAGCCAAGATAGGGGAACCTACAATGAGCAGTTCTTC.

The chain is built from TRBV11-3 and TRBJ2-3; 7 nucleotides line up with TRBD1. V lost 5 bases to trimming and J lost 2 bases; unmatched junction nucleotides: 4. This CDR3 contains 14 residues. Germline assignment: CDR1 SGHNT and CDR2 YENEEA. For the CDR3, the DNA is TGTGCCAGCAGCCCGGGACAGTTCACAGATACGCAGTATTTT. Its translation: CASSPGQFTDTQYF.

V gene TRBV12-5 combines with J gene TRBJ2-7; TRBD1 aligns across 9 bases. With V trimmed by 6 bases and J by 2 bases, 5 bases remained unmatched. The CDR3 is 14 residues long. The germline gives CDR1 LGHNT, CDR2 FRNRAP. The chain's CDR3 is CASGQGQGTYEQYF. The CDR3 region has the DNA TGTGCTAGTGGCCAAGGACAGGGGACCTACGAGCAGTACTTC.

This chain uses TRBV4-1 with TRBJ1-2, with 8 positions matching TRBD1. J gave up 2 bases and V 1 base, and 6 bases lay outside the gene matches. Germline V gene sequence: CDR1 MGHRA, CDR2 YSYEKL. The CDR3 totals 16 residues. CDR3 protein: CASSQAGTGWNYGYTF. The DNA of the CDR3 is TGCGCCAGCAGCCAAGCGGGGACAGGTTGGAACTATGGCTACACCTTC.

The V gene is TRBV7-2, the J gene TRBJ2-5; possible D gene TRBD1, 6 bases. This CDR3 contains 12 residues. Germline V gene data show CDR1 as SGHTA and CDR2 as FQGNSA. V was clipped by 5 bases and J by 10 bases, with 14 bases between them. The CDR3 nucleotides read TGTGCCAGCAGCAAAGACAGGCGATACCAGTACTTC. It codes for CASSKDRRYQYF.

The rearrangement links TRBV4-1 to TRBJ2-1; 8 nucleotides line up with TRBD2. The V segment lost 0 bases and the J segment 13 bases; nucleotides outside the gene matches: 11. The CDR3 extends over 15 amino acids. CDR1 is MGHRA, CDR2 YSYEKL, per germline. CDR3 coding DNA: TGCGCCAGCAGCCAAGATCGAGCGGCGGGGGGCCTACAGTTCTTC. This sequence encodes CASSQDRAAGGLQFF.

The chain recombines TRBV19 with TRBJ2-4, with 7 positions matching TRBD2. The CDR3 length is 16 residues. The V gene end was trimmed by 3 bases and the J gene end by 3 bases; junction bases not matched to a gene: 8. The germline V gene encodes CDR1 LNHDA and CDR2 SQIVND (reference sequence). The CDR3 DNA sequence: TGTGCCAGTAGTATGGGGTCGGGAGGTGACAAAAACATTCAGTACTTC. Translating gives CASSMGSGGDKNIQYF.

The V call is TRBV6-6, the J call TRBJ2-5; 14 positions agree with TRBD2. Germline CDR1 is MNHNY and CDR2 is SVGAGI (reference sequence). CDR3 size: 15 residues. V lost 7 bases and J lost 6; bases outside the gene matches: 7. For the CDR3, the DNA is TGTGCCAGCATGTCCGGGACTAGCGGGGGACAGACCCAGTACTTC. Its translation is CASMSGTSGGQTQYF.

This chain uses TRBV18 with TRBJ1-1, with D tentatively TRBD1 (5 bases). With 9 bases removed from V and 0 bases from J, the gap between germline ends came to 14 bases. CDR3 length: 14 amino acids. CDR1 is KGHSH, CDR2 LQKENI, per germline. DNA of the CDR3: TGTGCCAGTCGGCGGGACGGAATGAACACTGAAGCTTTCTTT. This sequence encodes CASRRDGMNTEAFF. Full variable domain (outside the CDR3, taken from reference TRBV18 and TRBJ1-1): NAGVMQNPRHLVRRRGQEARLRCSPMKGHSHVYWYRQLPEEGLKFMVYLQKENIIDESGMPKERFSAEFPKEGPSILRIQQVVRGDSAAYFCASRRDGMNTEAFFGQGTRLTVV.

The CDR3 protein is CASSLDRAGEKLFF. Here the CDR3 DNA reads TGTGCCAGCAGCCTCGACAGGGCGGGTGAAAAACTGTTTTTT. The chain uses TRBV27 and TRBJ1-4; 7 bases align to TRBD1. J gave up 7 bases and V 6 bases, and 8 bases lay outside the gene matches. Germline loops: CDR1 MNHEY, CDR2 SMNVEV (reference sequence). The CDR3 extends over 14 amino acids.

The rearrangement joins TRBV5-5 to TRBJ1-2; no reliable D call. Germline lookup yields CDR1 SGHKS and CDR2 YYEKEE (reference sequence). This CDR3 contains 13 residues. V shed 0 bases and J shed 5 bases, with 8 bases lying between them. CDR3 amino acids: CASSLAVIYGYTF. The CDR3, as DNA: TGTGCCAGCAGCTTGGCGGTGATATATGGCTACACCTTC.

This clone was observed a few times. The chain links TRBV5-4 to TRBJ1-2, with 8 bases lining up with TRBD1. Germline CDR1 SGHNT, CDR2 YYREEE (reference sequence). Unmatched junction bases numbered 2, after V lost 3 bases and J lost 4 bases. CDR3 length equals 13 residues. The CDR3, as DNA: TGTGCCAGCAGCTCCGACAGGGGCTATGGCTACACCTTC. Residues: CASSSDRGYGYTF.

The chain is built from TRBV5-5 and TRBJ2-7, with TRBD1 matching 12 bases. Trimming removed 0 bases from V and 1 base from J; junction bases left unmatched: 11. From germline, CDR1 is SGHKS and CDR2 YYEKEE (reference sequence). CDR3 length: 19 amino acids. The CDR3: CASSLDWDRGPRLSYEQYF. The CDR3 coding sequence is TGTGCCAGCAGCTTGGATTGGGACAGGGGGCCGAGGTTGTCCTACGAGCAGTACTTC.